This T cell receptor beta chain was identified during a study of graft-versus-host responses after intestinal transplantation. Study information: Every recipient underwent anti-thymocyte globulin induction, then tacrolimus and steroids for two to four years. Points from the study as a whole: The highest levels of circulating GvH clones went along with early declines in HvG clones after transplant. Marrow from the recipient contained GvH clones, some of which had appeared first in ileum or blood.

Sequencing was performed with immunoSEQ multiplex PCR; in TCRdb, only in-frame clones are kept and a portion is missing. The table shows 20,000 or so clones, with 80% to 95% occurring only once. V dropped 0 bases and J dropped 2; count of bases not matched to a gene: 7. CDR1 and CDR2 from the germline V gene are LGHNA and YNFKEQ. The CDR3 runs 19 residues. Details on this clone: Its matching antigen is unknown.

The chain joins TRBV4-2 to TRBJ2-5, with 15 nucleotides matching TRBD2. Specimen: PBMCs, collected roughly 54 weeks after transplant. This sequence was found in a human patient who received an intestinal transplant, so some T cells may come from the graft donor. The CDR3 spells CASSQDGLAGGPRQETQYF. CDR3 DNA: TGTGCCAGCAGCCAAGACGGACTAGCGGGGGGGCCGCGTCAAGAGACCCAGTACTTC.